This entry concerns a single T cell receptor beta chain. This specimen comes from a study of blood T cells in healthy people across ages. For the second PCR, which ran for roughly 7 to 11 cycles, a sample-barcoded 5' primer and a J-beta primer mix were used. TCRdb redid the calling of the 5' RACE reads with MiXCR, one entry per CDR3 protein. This table has some 1.1 million distinct CDR3 sequences, around two fifths appearing once. From germline, CDR1 is SGHTA and CDR2 FQGNSA. The CDR3 is 16 residues long. V was pared by 1 base and J by 3 bases, with 15 bases between. Material: blood. The gene calls are TRBV7-2 and TRBJ1-2, with D possibly being TRBD1 (5 bases). This clonotype originated in a man between 18 and 35 years old in good health. The CDR3 nucleotides read TGTGCCAGCAGCTTAGATATCGGGACTGGTGACTATGGCTACACCTTC. This codes for CASSLDIGTGDYGYTF.